The 18 T cell receptor beta chains in this list originate from one sample, sequenced in a study of blood T cell repertoires in COVID-19. Data came from immunoSEQ multiplex PCR; TCRdb stores just in-frame clones and leaves some out. This table has hundreds of thousands of clones, just under 90% appearing once. The sample taken for sequencing was PBMCs or T cells enriched from blood (not recorded which). The receptor set was obtained from a man aged 45-60 years who had been exposed to COVID-19.

CDR3: CASSQWRGLNYNEQFF. CDR3 nucleotide sequence: TGTGCCAGCAGCCAGTGGCGGGGACTAAACTACAATGAGCAGTTCTTC. The J gene is TRBJ2-1, the V gene TRBV3-1 (or the pseudogene TRBV3-2); TRBD2 matches at 7 bases. This CDR3 is built from 16 residues. The V and J ends lost 3 bases and 3 bases, in that order; junction bases with no gene match: 8. CDR1 is LGHDT, CDR2 YNNKEL, per germline (reference sequence).

This chain joins TRBV19 and TRBJ1-1, with D tentatively TRBD1 (5 bases). Germline V gene lookup returns CDR1 LNHDA and CDR2 SQIVND (reference sequence). This CDR3 is 12 amino acids long. V was cut by 7 bases and J by 11 bases, with 17 bases left in between. Here the CDR3 reads CASTSREGQAFF. CDR3 coding DNA: TGTGCCAGTACCTCCAGGGAGGGGCAGGCTTTCTTT.

The CDR3 region is CASSEWRETQYF. Here the CDR3 DNA reads TGTGCCAGCAGTGAATGGAGAGAGACCCAGTACTTC. The V and J genes are TRBV6-1 and TRBJ2-5, with D hard to call. Between the trimmed V and J ends, which lost 2 bases and 4 bases, there was a span of 5 bases. This CDR3 contains 12 residues. Germline values: CDR1 MNHNS, CDR2 SASEGT.

The rearrangement links TRBV11-3 to TRBJ2-7, with TRBD1 as a possible D gene (6 bases). Trimming removed 2 bases from V and 6 bases from J, with 14 bases in between. The germline V gene encodes CDR1 SGHNT and CDR2 YENEEA. The CDR3 is 14 amino acids. The CDR3 spells CASSLTTSRGEQYV. The CDR3, as DNA: TGTGCCAGCAGCTTAACTACGTCCAGGGGCGAGCAGTACGTC.

The chain uses TRBV4-2 and TRBJ1-1; D is undetermined. V shed 5 bases and J shed 1 base, with 14 bases lying between them. The CDR3 contains 15 residues. Per germline, CDR1 LGHNA and CDR2 YNFKEQ. CDR3 residues: CASSARGSWNTEAFF. The DNA of the CDR3 is TGTGCCAGCAGCGCGCGAGGCTCCTGGAACACTGAAGCTTTCTTT.

There are a few counts of this clone. CDR3 amino acids: CASSVLGGDTQYF. CDR3 coding DNA: TGTGCCAGCAGCGTCCTCGGGGGAGATACGCAGTATTTT. The genes are TRBV9 and TRBJ2-3, with D maybe TRBD2 (6 bases). There are 13 residues in the CDR3. CDR1 is SGDLS, CDR2 YYNGEE, per germline. V lost 2 bases and J 5 bases, leaving 9 bases between the germline ends.

DNA of the CDR3: TGCGCCAGCAGCTCAGTTGCCGGGACAGTAACCTACGAGCAGTACTTC. Translated, it gives CASSSVAGTVTYEQYF. The chain employs TRBV5-1 and TRBJ2-7; 7 bases are shared with TRBD1. The germline CDR1 and CDR2 sequences are SGHRS and YFSETQ. Trimming at V came to 3 bases and at J to 2 bases, leaving 11 bases not matched to a gene. This CDR3 has 16 amino acids.

This sequence joins TRBV12-5 and TRBJ2-6; no clear D. CDR3 length equals 16 residues. Germline CDR1 reads LGHNT; CDR2 reads FRNRAP. V was pared by 7 bases and J by 1 base, with 14 bases between. The CDR3 nucleotides read TGTGCTAGTGCCAGAACAGCCTTATCTGGGGCCAACGTCCTGACTTTC. Translation: CASARTALSGANVLTF. The full variable domain, completed using reference TRBV12-5 and TRBJ2-6, is DARVTQTPRHKVTEMGQEVTMRCQPILGHNTVFWYRQTMMQGLELLAYFRNRAPLDDSGMPKDRFSAEMPDATLATLKIQPSEPRDSAVYFCASARTALSGANVLTFGAGSRLTVL.

The CDR3, as DNA: TGTGCCAGCTCCATAGGAGGGATCCCCTATGGCTACACCTTC. This codes for CASSIGGIPYGYTF. The chain combines TRBV6-5 with TRBJ1-2; D unclear. With 8 bases removed from V and 4 bases from J, the gap between germline ends came to 17 bases. The germline V gene has CDR1 MNHEY and CDR2 SVGAGI. CDR3 length: 14 amino acids.

V and J are TRBV18 and TRBJ2-6, with D possibly TRBD2 on 5 matching bases. Germline values: CDR1 KGHSH, CDR2 LQKENI. The CDR3 sequence is 14 residues long. The germline V and J ends were trimmed by 9 bases and 2 bases, with 11 bases remaining between them. In nucleotides, the CDR3 is TGTGCCAGTCAGAGGGTGACTGGGGCCAACGTCCTGACTTTC. Amino acids: CASQRVTGANVLTF.

This clone was seen more than once but under ten times. The chain recombines TRBV7-3 with TRBJ1-2, with D perhaps matching TRBD1 (5 bases). Germline V CDR1 and CDR2: SGHTA, FQGTGA. V was pared by 5 bases and J by 5 bases, with 9 bases between. The CDR3 spans 12 residues. The DNA for the CDR3 is TGTGCCAGCAGCGCCGACAGTTATGGCTACACCTTC. Encoded protein: CASSADSYGYTF.

The V gene is TRBV30, the J gene TRBJ1-5; a weak D match, TRBD1 (6 bases). The germline V gene has CDR1 GTSNPN and CDR2 SVGIG (reference sequence). This CDR3 contains 15 residues. V lost 8 bases and J lost 2, with 19 bases in between. The CDR3 reads CAPEEQGCGNQPQHF. CDR3 in DNA: TGTGCCCCCGAAGAACAGGGTTGTGGCAATCAGCCCCAGCATTTT.

The chain recombines TRBV15 with TRBJ2-3, with TRBD1 matching 7 bases. CDR1 and CDR2 from the germline V gene are LNHNV and YYDKDF (reference sequence). The CDR3 covers 14 residues. Germline trimming cut 0 bases from V and 11 bases from J; bases unmatched to any gene: 8. CDR3 coding DNA: TGTGCCACCAGCAGAGATGAAGACAGGGCGAGGCAGTATTTT. It encodes CATSRDEDRARQYF.

The chain joins TRBV5-6 to TRBJ1-1, with D possibly TRBD1 on 6 matching bases. The CDR3 extends over 14 amino acids. With 6 bases removed from V and 1 base from J, the gap between germline ends came to 13 bases. CDR1 SGHDT and CDR2 YYEEEE come from the germline V gene. The CDR3: CASTRGGANTEAFF. The CDR3 coding sequence is TGTGCCAGCACGAGAGGGGGGGCGAACACTGAAGCTTTCTTT.

This clone was observed once. The genes are TRBV28 and TRBJ1-5; D is possibly TRBD1 (5 bases). The CDR3 is 15 amino acids. Germline V CDR1 and CDR2: MDHEN, SYDVKM. Trimming cost V 8 bases and J 2 bases, with 16 bases left between them. In DNA form, the CDR3 reads TGTGCCAGCTTCCGCCCTAGGGGTGGCAATCAGCCCCAGCATTTT. Translated: CASFRPRGGNQPQHF.

J is TRBJ1-1 and V is TRBV7-6, with D uncertain. Trimming removed 5 bases at V and 1 base at J, with 14 bases between. This CDR3 has 15 amino acids. Germline V CDR1 and CDR2: SGHVS, FNYEAQ. Written as DNA, the CDR3 is TGTGCCAGCAGCCCCAGTGGTATGTCGAACACTGAAGCTTTCTTT. This encodes CASSPSGMSNTEAFF.

The genes are TRBV24-1 and TRBJ1-5; 7 bases fit TRBD1. The CDR3 has 12 residues. J gave up 6 bases and V 9 bases, and 4 bases lay outside the gene matches. The germline gives CDR1 KGHDR, CDR2 SFDVKD. This CDR3 is CATEGAGQPQHF. The CDR3 nucleotides are TGTGCCACCGAGGGGGCTGGTCAGCCCCAGCATTTT.

The genes are TRBV19 and TRBJ2-1; TRBD2 matches 9 bases. The CDR3 length is 14 residues. Germline values: CDR1 LNHDA, CDR2 SQIVND (reference sequence). V was clipped by 3 bases and J by 5 bases; unmatched bases: 2. The CDR3: CASSILAGNNEQFF. DNA for the CDR3: TGTGCCAGTAGTATCCTAGCGGGGAACAATGAGCAGTTCTTC.